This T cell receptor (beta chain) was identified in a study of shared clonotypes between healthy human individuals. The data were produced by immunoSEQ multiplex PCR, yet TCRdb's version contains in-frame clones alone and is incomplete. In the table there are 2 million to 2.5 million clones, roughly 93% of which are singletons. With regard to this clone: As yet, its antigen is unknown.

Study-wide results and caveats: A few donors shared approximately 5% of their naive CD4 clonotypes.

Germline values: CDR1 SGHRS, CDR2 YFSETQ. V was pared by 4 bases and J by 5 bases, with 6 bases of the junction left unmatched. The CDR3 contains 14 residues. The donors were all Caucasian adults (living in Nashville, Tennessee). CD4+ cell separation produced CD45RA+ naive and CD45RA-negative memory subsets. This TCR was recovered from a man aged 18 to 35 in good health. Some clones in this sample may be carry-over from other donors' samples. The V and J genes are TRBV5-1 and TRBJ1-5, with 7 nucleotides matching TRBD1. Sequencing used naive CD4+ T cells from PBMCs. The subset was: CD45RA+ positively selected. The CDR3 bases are TGCGCCAGCAGCCTACAGGGGCTTCATCAGCCCCAGCATTTT. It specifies CASSLQGLHQPQHF.